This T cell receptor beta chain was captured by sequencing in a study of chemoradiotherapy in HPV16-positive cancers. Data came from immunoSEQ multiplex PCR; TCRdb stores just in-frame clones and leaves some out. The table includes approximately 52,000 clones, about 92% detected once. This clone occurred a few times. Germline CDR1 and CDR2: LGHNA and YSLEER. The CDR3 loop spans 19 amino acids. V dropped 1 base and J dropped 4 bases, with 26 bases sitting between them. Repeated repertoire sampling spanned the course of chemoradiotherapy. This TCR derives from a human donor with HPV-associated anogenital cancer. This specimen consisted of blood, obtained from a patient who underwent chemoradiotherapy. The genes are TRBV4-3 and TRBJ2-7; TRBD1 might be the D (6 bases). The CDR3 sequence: CASSQGINWRQEPTYEQYF. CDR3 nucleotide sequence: TGCGCCAGCAGCCAAGGGATAAATTGGAGACAGGAACCCACGTACGAGCAGTACTTC.